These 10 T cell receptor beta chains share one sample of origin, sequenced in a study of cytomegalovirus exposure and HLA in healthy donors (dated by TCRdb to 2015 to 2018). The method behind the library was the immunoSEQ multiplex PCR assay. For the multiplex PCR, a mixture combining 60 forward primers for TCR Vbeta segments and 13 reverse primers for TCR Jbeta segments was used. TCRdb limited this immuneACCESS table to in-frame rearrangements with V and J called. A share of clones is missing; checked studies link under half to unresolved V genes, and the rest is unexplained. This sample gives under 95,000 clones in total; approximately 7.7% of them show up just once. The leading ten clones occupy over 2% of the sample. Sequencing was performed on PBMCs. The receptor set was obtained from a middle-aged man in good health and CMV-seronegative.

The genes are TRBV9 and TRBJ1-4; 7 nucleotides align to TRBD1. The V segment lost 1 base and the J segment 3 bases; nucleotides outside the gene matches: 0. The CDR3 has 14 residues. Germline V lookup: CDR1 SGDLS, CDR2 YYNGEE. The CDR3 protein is CASSVQGANEKLFF. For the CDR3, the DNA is TGTGCCAGCAGCGTACAGGGGGCTAATGAAAAACTGTTTTTT.

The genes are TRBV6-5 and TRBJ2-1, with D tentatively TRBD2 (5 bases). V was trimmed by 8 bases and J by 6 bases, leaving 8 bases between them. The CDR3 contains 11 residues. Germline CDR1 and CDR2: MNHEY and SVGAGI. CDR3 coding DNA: TGTGCCAGCCTCCGGGGCAATGAGCAGTTCTTC. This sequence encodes CASLRGNEQFF.

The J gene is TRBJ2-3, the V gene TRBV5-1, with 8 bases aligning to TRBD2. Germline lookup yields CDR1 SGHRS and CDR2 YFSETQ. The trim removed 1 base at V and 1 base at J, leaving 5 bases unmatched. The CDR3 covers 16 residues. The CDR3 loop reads CASSLSSGPRTDTQYF. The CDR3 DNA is TGCGCCAGCAGCTTGTCTAGCGGGCCACGCACAGATACGCAGTATTTT.

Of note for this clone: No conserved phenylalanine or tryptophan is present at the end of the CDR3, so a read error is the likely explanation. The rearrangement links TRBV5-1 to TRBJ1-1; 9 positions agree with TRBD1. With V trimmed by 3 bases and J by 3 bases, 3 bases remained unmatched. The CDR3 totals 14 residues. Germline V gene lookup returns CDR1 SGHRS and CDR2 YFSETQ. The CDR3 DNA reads TGCGCCAGCAGCTGGGGACAGGGATACACTGAAGCTTTCGTT. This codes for CASSWGQGYTEAFV.

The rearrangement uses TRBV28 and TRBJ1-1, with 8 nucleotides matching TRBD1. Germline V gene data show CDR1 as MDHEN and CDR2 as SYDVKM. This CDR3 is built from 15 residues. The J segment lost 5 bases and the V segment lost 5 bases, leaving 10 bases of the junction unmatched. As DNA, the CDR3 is TGTGCCAGCAGTATACTCACAGGGGGAGAAACTGAAGCTTTCTTT. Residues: CASSILTGGETEAFF.

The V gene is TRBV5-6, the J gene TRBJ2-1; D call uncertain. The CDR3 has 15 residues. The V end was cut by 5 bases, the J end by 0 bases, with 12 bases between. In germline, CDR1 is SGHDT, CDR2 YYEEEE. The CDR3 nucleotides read TGTGCCAGCAGACAGAAGGTTAGCTCCTACAATGAGCAGTTCTTC. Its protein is CASRQKVSSYNEQFF. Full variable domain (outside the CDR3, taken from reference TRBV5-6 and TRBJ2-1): DAGVTQSPTHLIKTRGQQVTLRCSPKSGHDTVSWYQQALGQGPQFIFQYYEEEERQRGNFPDRFSGHQFPNYSSELNVNALLLGDSALYLCASRQKVSSYNEQFFGPGTRLTVL.

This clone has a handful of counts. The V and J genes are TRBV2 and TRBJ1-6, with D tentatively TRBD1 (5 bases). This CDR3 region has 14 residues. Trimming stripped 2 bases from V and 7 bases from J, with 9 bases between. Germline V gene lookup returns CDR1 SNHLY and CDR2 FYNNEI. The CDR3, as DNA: TGTGCCAGCAGTGAACAGGGTGTAAATTCACCCCTCCACTTT. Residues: CASSEQGVNSPLHF.

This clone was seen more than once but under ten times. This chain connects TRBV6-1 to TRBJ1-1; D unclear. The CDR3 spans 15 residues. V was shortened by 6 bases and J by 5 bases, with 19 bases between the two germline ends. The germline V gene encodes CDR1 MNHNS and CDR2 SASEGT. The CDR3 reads CASRDLGSLRTEAFF. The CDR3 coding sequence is TGTGCCAGCAGGGACTTGGGAAGCCTAAGAACTGAAGCTTTCTTT.

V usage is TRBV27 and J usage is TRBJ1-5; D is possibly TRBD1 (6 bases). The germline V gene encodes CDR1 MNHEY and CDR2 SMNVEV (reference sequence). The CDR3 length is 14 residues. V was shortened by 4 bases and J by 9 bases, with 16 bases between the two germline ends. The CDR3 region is CASSSGAATGPQHF. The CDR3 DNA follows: TGTGCCAGCAGTTCAGGGGCCGCCACGGGGCCCCAGCATTTT.

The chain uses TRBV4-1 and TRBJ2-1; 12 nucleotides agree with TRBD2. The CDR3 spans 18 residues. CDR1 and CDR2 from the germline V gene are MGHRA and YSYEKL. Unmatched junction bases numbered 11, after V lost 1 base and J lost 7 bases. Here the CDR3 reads CASSQGMATSGSLNEQFF. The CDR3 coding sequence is TGCGCCAGCAGCCAAGGGATGGCGACTAGCGGGAGTTTAAATGAGCAGTTCTTC.